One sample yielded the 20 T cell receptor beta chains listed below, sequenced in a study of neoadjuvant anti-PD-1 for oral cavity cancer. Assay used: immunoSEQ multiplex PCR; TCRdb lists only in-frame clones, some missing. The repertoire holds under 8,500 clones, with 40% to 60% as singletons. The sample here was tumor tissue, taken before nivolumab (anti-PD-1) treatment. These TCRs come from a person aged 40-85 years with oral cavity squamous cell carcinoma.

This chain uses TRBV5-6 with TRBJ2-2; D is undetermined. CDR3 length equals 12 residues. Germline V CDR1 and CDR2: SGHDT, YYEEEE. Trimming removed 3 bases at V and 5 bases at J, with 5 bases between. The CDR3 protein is CASSSQTGELFF. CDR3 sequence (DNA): TGTGCCAGCAGCTCCCAGACCGGGGAGCTGTTTTTT.

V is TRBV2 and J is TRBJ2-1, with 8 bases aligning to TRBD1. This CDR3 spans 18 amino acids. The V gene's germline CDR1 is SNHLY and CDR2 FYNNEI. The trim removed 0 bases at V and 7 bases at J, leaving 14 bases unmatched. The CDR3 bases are TGTGCCAGCAGTGAAGCGCTTCAGGGGGCCATGGGATATAATGAGCAGTTCTTC. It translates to CASSEALQGAMGYNEQFF. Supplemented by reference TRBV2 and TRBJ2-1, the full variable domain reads EPEVTQTPSHQVTQMGQEVILRCVPISNHLYFYWYRQILGQKVEFLVSFYNNEISEKSEIFDDQFSVERPDGSNFTLKIRSTKLEDSAMYFCASSEALQGAMGYNEQFFGPGTRLTVL.

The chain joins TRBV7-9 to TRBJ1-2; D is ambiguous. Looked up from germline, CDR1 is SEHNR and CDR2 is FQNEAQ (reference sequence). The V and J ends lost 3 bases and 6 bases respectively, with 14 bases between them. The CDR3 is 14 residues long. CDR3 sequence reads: CASSFSNSKDGYTF. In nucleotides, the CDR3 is TGTGCCAGCAGCTTTTCAAACTCTAAGGATGGCTACACCTTC.

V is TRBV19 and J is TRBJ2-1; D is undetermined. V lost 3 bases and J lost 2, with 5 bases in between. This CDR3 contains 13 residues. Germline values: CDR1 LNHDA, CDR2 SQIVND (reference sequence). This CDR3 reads CASSIYTYNEQFF. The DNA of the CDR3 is TGTGCCAGTAGTATTTACACCTACAATGAGCAGTTCTTC.

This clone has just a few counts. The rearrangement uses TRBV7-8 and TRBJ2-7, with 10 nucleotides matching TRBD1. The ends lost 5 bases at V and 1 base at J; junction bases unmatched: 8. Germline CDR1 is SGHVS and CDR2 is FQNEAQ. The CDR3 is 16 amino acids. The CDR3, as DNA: TGTGCCAGCAGCAATCGGGGGACAGGGGTATCCTACGAGCAGTACTTC. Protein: CASSNRGTGVSYEQYF. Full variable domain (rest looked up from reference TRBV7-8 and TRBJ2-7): GAGVSQSPRYKVAKRGQDVALRCDPISGHVSLFWYQQALGQGPEFLTYFQNEAQLDKSGLPSDRFFAERPEGSVSTLKIQRTQQEDSAVYLCASSNRGTGVSYEQYFGPGTRLTVT.

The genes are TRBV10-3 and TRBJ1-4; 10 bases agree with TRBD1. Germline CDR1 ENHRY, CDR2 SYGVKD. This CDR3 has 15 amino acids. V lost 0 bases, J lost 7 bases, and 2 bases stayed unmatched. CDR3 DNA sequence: TGTGCCATCAGTGAGTCCGGACAGGGGGGTGAAAAACTGTTTTTT. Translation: CAISESGQGGEKLFF.

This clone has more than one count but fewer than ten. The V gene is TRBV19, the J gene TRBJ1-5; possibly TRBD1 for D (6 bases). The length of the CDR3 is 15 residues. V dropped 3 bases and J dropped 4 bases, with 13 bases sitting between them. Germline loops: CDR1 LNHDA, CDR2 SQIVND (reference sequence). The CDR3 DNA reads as TGTGCCAGTAGTATTACAGGGAGTAAAAATCAGCCCCAGCATTTT. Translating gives CASSITGSKNQPQHF. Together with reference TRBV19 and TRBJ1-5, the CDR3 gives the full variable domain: DGGITQSPKYLFRKEGQNVTLSCEQNLNHDAMYWYRQDPGQGLRLIYYSQIVNDFQKGDIAEGYSVSREKKESFPLTVTSAQKNPTAFYLCASSITGSKNQPQHFGDGTRLSIL.

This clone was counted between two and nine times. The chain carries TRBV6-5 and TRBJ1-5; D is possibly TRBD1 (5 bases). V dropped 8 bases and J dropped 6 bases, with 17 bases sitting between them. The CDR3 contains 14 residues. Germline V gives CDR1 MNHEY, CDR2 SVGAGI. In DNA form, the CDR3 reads TGTGCCAGCGCCTCTGGGGGGGTAGGTCAGCCCCAGCATTTT. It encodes CASASGGVGQPQHF.

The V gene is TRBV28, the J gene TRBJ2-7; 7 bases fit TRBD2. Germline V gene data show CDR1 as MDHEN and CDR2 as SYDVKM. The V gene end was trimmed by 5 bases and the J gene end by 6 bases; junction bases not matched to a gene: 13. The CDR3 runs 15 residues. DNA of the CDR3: TGTGCCAGCAGTAATCTCTGGGCGGGAGAGGGCGAGCAGTACTTC. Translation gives CASSNLWAGEGEQYF.

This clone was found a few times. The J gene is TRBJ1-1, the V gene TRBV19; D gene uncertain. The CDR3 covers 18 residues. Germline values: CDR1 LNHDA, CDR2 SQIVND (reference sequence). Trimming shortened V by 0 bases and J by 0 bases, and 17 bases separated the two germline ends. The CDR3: CASSIDLGSGALNTEAFF. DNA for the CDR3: TGTGCCAGTAGTATAGATTTGGGGTCAGGCGCCTTGAACACTGAAGCTTTCTTT.

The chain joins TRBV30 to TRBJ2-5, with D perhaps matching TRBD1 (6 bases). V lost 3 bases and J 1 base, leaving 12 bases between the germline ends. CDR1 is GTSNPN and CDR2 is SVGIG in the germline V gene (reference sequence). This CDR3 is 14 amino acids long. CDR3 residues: CAWRRGTPQETQYF. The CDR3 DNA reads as TGTGCCTGGAGGAGGGGGACACCCCAAGAGACCCAGTACTTC.

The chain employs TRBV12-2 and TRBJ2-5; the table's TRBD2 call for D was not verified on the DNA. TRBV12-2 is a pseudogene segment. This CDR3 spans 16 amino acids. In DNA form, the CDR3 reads TGTGCAAGTCGCTTAGTCCCGCGGGAGGCACAAGAGACCCAGTACTTC. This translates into CASRLVPREAQETQYF.

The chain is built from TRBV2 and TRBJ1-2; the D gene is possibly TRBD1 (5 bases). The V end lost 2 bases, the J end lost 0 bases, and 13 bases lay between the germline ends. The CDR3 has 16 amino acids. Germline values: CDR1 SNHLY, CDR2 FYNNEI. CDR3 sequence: CASSEPGTWANYGYTF. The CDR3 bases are TGTGCCAGCAGTGAACCCGGGACCTGGGCTAACTATGGCTACACCTTC.

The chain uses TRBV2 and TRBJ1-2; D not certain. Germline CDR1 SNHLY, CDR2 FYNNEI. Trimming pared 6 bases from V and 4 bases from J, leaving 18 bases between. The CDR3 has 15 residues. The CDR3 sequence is CASSLNGDGGYGYTF. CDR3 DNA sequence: TGTGCCAGCAGCCTTAACGGGGATGGCGGCTATGGCTACACCTTC. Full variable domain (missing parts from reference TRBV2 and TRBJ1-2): EPEVTQTPSHQVTQMGQEVILRCVPISNHLYFYWYRQILGQKVEFLVSFYNNEISEKSEIFDDQFSVERPDGSNFTLKIRSTKLEDSAMYFCASSLNGDGGYGYTFGSGTRLTVV.

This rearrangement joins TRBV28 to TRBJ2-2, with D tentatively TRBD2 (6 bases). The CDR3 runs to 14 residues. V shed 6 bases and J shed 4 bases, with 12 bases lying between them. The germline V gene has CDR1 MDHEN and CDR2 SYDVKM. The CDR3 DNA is TGTGCCAGCAGACTAGTGGGGGGCACCGGGGAGCTGTTTTTT. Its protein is CASRLVGGTGELFF. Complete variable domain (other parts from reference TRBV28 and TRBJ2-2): DVKVTQSSRYLVKRTGEKVFLECVQDMDHENMFWYRQDPGLGLRLIYFSYDVKMKEKGDIPEGYSVSREKKERFSLILESASTNQTSMYLCASRLVGGTGELFFGEGSRLTVL.

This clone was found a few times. The CDR3 nucleotides are TGTGCCAGCAGAACACAGGCTAACTATGGCTACACCTTC. It encodes CASRTQANYGYTF. The rearrangement links TRBV25-1 to TRBJ1-2, with a weak D call TRBD1 (5 bases). Germline V gene lookup returns CDR1 MGHDK and CDR2 SYGVNS. Trimming took off 6 bases at V and 0 bases at J, with 8 bases between the two ends. The CDR3 sequence is 13 residues long.

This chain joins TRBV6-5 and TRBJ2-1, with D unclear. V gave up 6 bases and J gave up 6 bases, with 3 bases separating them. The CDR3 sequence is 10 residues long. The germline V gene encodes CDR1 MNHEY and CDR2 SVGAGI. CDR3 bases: TGTGCCAGCAGGACCAATGAGCAGTTCTTC. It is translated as CASRTNEQFF.

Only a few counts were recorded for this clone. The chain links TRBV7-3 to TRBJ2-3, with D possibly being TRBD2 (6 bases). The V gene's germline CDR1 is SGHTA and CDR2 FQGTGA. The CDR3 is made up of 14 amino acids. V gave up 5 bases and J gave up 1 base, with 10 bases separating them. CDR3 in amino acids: CASSPTGGTDTQYF. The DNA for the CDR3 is TGTGCCAGCAGCCCAACGGGGGGCACAGATACGCAGTATTTT.

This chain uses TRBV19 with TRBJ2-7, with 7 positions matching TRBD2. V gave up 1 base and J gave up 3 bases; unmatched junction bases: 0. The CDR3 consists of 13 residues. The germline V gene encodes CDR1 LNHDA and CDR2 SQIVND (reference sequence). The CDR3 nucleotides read TGTGCCAGTAGTATAGCTAGCGGCTACGAGCAGTACTTC. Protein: CASSIASGYEQYF.

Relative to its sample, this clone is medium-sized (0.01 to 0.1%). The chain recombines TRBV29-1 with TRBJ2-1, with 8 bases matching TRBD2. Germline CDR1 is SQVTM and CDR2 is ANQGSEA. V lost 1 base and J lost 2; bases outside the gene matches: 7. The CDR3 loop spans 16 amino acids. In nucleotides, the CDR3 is TGCAGCGTTGAAGCCCCCCAGCGGGAGACCTACAATGAGCAGTTCTTC. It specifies CSVEAPQRETYNEQFF.